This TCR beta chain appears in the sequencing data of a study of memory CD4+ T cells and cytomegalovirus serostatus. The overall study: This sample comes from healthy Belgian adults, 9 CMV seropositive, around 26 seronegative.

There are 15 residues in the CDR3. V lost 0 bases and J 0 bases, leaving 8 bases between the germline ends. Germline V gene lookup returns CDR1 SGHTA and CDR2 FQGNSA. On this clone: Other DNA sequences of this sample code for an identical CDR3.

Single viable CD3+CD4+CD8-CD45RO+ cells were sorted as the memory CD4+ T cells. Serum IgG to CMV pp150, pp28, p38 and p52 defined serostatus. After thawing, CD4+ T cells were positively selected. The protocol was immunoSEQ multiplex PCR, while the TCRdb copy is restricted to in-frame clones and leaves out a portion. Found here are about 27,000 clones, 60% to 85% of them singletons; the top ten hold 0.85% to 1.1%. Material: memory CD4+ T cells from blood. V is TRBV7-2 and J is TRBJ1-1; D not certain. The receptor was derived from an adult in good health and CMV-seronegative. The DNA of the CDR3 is TGTGCCAGCAGCTTAGCGCGGGGAATGAACACTGAAGCTTTCTTT. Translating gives CASSLARGMNTEAFF.